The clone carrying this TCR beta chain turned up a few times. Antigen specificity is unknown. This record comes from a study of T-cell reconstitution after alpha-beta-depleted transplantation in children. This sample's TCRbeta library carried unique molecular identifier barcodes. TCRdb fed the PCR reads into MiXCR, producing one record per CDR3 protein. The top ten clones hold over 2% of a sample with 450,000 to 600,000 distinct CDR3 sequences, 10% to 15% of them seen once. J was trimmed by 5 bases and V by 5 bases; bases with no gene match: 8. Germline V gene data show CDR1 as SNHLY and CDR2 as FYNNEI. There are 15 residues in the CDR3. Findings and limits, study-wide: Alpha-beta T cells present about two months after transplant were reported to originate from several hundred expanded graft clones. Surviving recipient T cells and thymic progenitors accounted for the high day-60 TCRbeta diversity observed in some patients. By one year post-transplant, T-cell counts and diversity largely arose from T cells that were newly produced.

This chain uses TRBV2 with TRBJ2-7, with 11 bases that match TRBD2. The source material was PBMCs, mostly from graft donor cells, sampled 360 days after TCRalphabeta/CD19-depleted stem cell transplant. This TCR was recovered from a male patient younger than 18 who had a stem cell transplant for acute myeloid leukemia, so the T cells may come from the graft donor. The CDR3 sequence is CASSSLAGGLNEQYF. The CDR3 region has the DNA TGTGCCAGCAGTTCCCTAGCGGGAGGCCTCAACGAGCAGTACTTC.